The next 30 T cell receptor beta chains were all read from a single sample in a study of blood T cell repertoires in COVID-19. Libraries were prepared by immunoSEQ multiplex PCR; TCRdb keeps only in-frame clonotypes and omits some of them. This sample yields about 260,000 clones, of which 88% are seen a single time; 0.95% to 1.5% belongs to the top ten. Sequencing was carried out using PBMCs or T cells enriched from blood (not recorded which). The receptors were gathered from a woman aged 40 to 49 with acute COVID-19.

The rearrangement uses TRBV5-1 and TRBJ2-2; 9 positions agree with TRBD2. With V trimmed by 5 bases and J by 2 bases, 1 base remained unmatched. The CDR3 runs 14 residues. Germline V gene data show CDR1 as SGHRS and CDR2 as YFSETQ. The CDR3, as DNA: TGCGCCAGCAGACTAGCGGGTAACACCGGGGAGCTGTTTTTT. Protein product: CASRLAGNTGELFF.

This clone occurred a few times. V and J are TRBV3-1 (or the pseudogene TRBV3-2) and TRBJ2-1; 14 nucleotides align to TRBD2. The CDR3 loop spans 18 amino acids. The germline gives CDR1 LGHDT, CDR2 YNNKEL (reference sequence). J gave up 7 bases and V 1 base, and 9 bases lay outside the gene matches. This chain's CDR3 is CASSQVLRLAGGQNEQFF. In nucleotides, the CDR3 is TGTGCCAGCAGCCAAGTACTCCGACTAGCGGGAGGGCAGAATGAGCAGTTCTTC.

This chain links TRBV11-3 with TRBJ1-2; possible D gene TRBD1, 6 bases. Trimming left V 5 bases short and J 7 bases short, with 17 bases between. From germline, CDR1 is SGHNT and CDR2 YENEEA. The CDR3 consists of 14 residues. The CDR3 coding sequence is TGTGCCAGCAGCCCCGCCCCCGACAGGCCTGGCTACACCTTC. It is translated as CASSPAPDRPGYTF.

The rearrangement links TRBV28 to TRBJ1-3, with 8 bases lining up with TRBD1. Germline-derived CDR1 and CDR2 are MDHEN and SYDVKM. V lost 2 bases and J lost 5; bases outside the gene matches: 8. The CDR3 has 16 amino acids. For the CDR3, the DNA is TGTGCCAGCAGTTTAACCCCGGGGACAGGTCGAAACACCATATATTTT. Its protein is CASSLTPGTGRNTIYF.

The chain recombines TRBV3-1 (or the pseudogene TRBV3-2) with TRBJ2-7, with D possibly being TRBD1 (6 bases). V was trimmed by 3 bases and J by 12 bases, leaving 33 bases between them. The germline V gene has CDR1 LGHDT and CDR2 YNNKEL (reference sequence). The CDR3 sequence is 18 residues long. The CDR3 DNA reads TGTGCCAGCAGCCACTGGACAGAAGTTAGCCTTCGCTGCAAGGGTGCGTACGTC. Its protein product is CASSHWTEVSLRCKGAYV.

This chain joins TRBV10-1 and TRBJ1-5; D is uncertain. CDR1 and CDR2 from the germline V gene are WNHNN and SYGVQD (reference sequence). The ends were cut back, 3 bases at V and 9 bases at J, with 27 bases in the middle. The CDR3 length is 18 residues. The CDR3 is CASSDLGEGSPWGTPQHF. The DNA of the CDR3 is TGCGCCAGCAGTGATTTAGGAGAGGGATCCCCTTGGGGAACGCCCCAGCATTTT.

The sample holds one count of this clone. The chain couples TRBV2 to TRBJ1-4, with D possibly matching TRBD1 (6 bases). CDR1 and CDR2 from the germline V gene are SNHLY and FYNNEI. This CDR3 comprises 15 residues. V shed 4 bases and J shed 0 bases, with 9 bases lying between them. The chain's CDR3 is CASSAAGATNEKLFF. CDR3 nucleotides: TGTGCCAGCAGTGCGGCAGGGGCAACTAATGAAAAACTGTTTTTT.

The chain carries TRBV20-1 and TRBJ1-6, with 10 positions matching TRBD1. Unmatched junction bases numbered 4, after V lost 3 bases and J lost 5 bases. CDR3 length equals 15 residues. Per the germline V gene, CDR1 is DFQATT and CDR2 is SNEGSKA (reference sequence). As DNA, the CDR3 is TGCAGTGCTAGTAGGGGACAGGGGAATAATTCACCCCTCCACTTT. Encoded protein: CSASRGQGNNSPLHF.

This sequence joins TRBV5-1 and TRBJ2-5; TRBD1 might be the D (6 bases). The CDR3 loop spans 14 amino acids. Per germline, CDR1 SGHRS and CDR2 YFSETQ. Trimming stripped 4 bases from V and 1 base from J, with 11 bases between. This CDR3 reads CASSAQGGQETQYF. CDR3 in DNA: TGCGCCAGCAGCGCACAGGGTGGCCAAGAGACCCAGTACTTC.

The chain employs TRBV7-9 and TRBJ2-4; the match to TRBD1 covers 7 bases. The germline V gene has CDR1 SEHNR and CDR2 FQNEAQ (reference sequence). The J segment lost 7 bases and the V segment lost 4 bases, leaving 7 bases of the junction unmatched. The CDR3 sequence is 14 residues long. The CDR3: CASSSDRVGNIQYF. The CDR3 nucleotides read TGTGCCAGCAGCTCAGACAGGGTGGGTAACATTCAGTACTTC.

The CDR3 DNA sequence: TGTGCCAGCAGCAGGAACTATAATTCACCCCTCCACTTT. Residues: CASSRNYNSPLHF. The chain carries TRBV6-6 and TRBJ1-6; D is unresolved. This CDR3 is built from 13 residues. Germline-derived CDR1 and CDR2 are MNHNY and SVGAGI (reference sequence). V was trimmed by 6 bases and J by 3 bases, leaving 6 bases between them.

The chain has TRBV6-5 and TRBJ2-7; 9 nucleotides line up with TRBD1. The CDR3 is 15 amino acids. V lost 4 bases and J lost 6; bases outside the gene matches: 10. Germline CDR1 is MNHEY and CDR2 is SVGAGI. CDR3 coding DNA: TGTGCCAGCAGTTCGTACGGGACAGGGCTGGGCGAGCAGTACGTC. It is translated as CASSSYGTGLGEQYV.

Ten or more counts support this clone. The chain recombines TRBV12-3 or TRBV12-4 with TRBJ1-2, with a tentative D call TRBD1 (5 bases). V lost 7 bases to trimming and J lost 5 bases, with 14 bases between them. There are 13 residues in the CDR3. CDR3 bases: TGTGCCAGCAACCTAGGACAACGGTATGGCTACACCTTC. Protein product: CASNLGQRYGYTF.

V gene TRBV4-1 combines with J gene TRBJ1-6; D is uncertain. The germline gives CDR1 MGHRA, CDR2 YSYEKL. Trimming took 1 base from V and 8 from J, leaving 12 bases between them. The CDR3 runs to 15 residues. Written as DNA, the CDR3 is TGCGCCAGCAGCCAAGGGGCTTTCCGTGATTCACCCCTCCACTTT. Residues: CASSQGAFRDSPLHF.

The V call is TRBV10-3, the J call TRBJ2-1; 14 positions agree with TRBD2. The ends lost 5 bases at V and 1 base at J; junction bases unmatched: 7. From germline, CDR1 is ENHRY and CDR2 SYGVKD. The CDR3 has 18 residues. In DNA form, the CDR3 reads TGTGCCATCAGTCTCCGGGGGACTAGCGGGAGTTCCTACAATGAGCAGTTCTTC. Protein: CAISLRGTSGSSYNEQFF.

In regard to this clone: It is unclear where the CDR3 begins or ends on the DNA, so no DNA is shown, and the CDR3 is as TCRdb lists it. This sequence joins TRBV27 and TRBJ2-1; the table gives TRBD2 as D, unverified against the DNA. The CDR3 spans 14 amino acids, including both terminal residues. Looked up from germline, CDR1 is MNHEY and CDR2 is SMNVEV (reference sequence). The chain's CDR3 is CASSSSSSYNEQFF.

The chain joins TRBV6-1 to TRBJ2-7; TRBD2 aligns across 7 bases. V was clipped by 3 bases and J by 6 bases; unmatched bases: 5. This CDR3 is built from 13 residues. CDR1 and CDR2 (germline): MNHNS, SASEGT. The CDR3 spells CASSDRERGEQYF. The CDR3 DNA follows: TGTGCCAGCAGTGACCGAGAGCGGGGCGAGCAGTACTTC.

In this sample, this clone turned up once. This chain uses TRBV7-6 with TRBJ1-5; 7 bases are shared with TRBD1. CDR1 is SGHVS and CDR2 is FNYEAQ in the germline V gene. The CDR3 has 15 residues. With 2 bases clipped from V and 8 bases from J, the junction kept 9 bases outside the gene matches. Here the CDR3 DNA reads TGTGCCAGCAGCTTACAGTCACAGGGGATGGAGCCCCAGCATTTT. It specifies CASSLQSQGMEPQHF.

V usage is TRBV28 and J usage is TRBJ2-1; 8 nucleotides line up with TRBD2. Germline-derived CDR1 and CDR2 are MDHEN and SYDVKM. The CDR3 has 15 amino acids. The J segment lost 4 bases and the V segment lost 1 base, leaving 3 bases of the junction unmatched. DNA of the CDR3: TGTGCCAGCAGTTTATCTAGCGGGCCATACAATGAGCAGTTCTTC. Translated: CASSLSSGPYNEQFF. The complete variable domain, with remaining parts taken from reference TRBV28 and TRBJ2-1, reads DVKVTQSSRYLVKRTGEKVFLECVQDMDHENMFWYRQDPGLGLRLIYFSYDVKMKEKGDIPEGYSVSREKKERFSLILESASTNQTSMYLCASSLSSGPYNEQFFGPGTRLTVL.

J is TRBJ2-7 and V is TRBV11-3, with D perhaps TRBD2 (7 bases). CDR3 length: 16 amino acids. V was pared by 4 bases and J by 5 bases, with 21 bases between. The germline V gene has CDR1 SGHNT and CDR2 YENEEA. CDR3 bases: TGTGCCAGCAGCTATAGGGGGGGGGAGGATAAAAACGAGCAGTACTTC. Translating gives CASSYRGGEDKNEQYF.

The sample holds many counts of this clone. The chain joins TRBV6-4 to TRBJ2-6; no clear D gene. The CDR3 runs 15 residues. Trimming shortened V by 6 bases and J by 1 base, and 10 bases separated the two germline ends. Per the germline V gene, CDR1 is MRHNA and CDR2 is SNTAGT. The CDR3 DNA follows: TGTGCCAGCAGCGCCCTGAGTTCTGGGGCCAACGTCCTGACTTTC. This encodes CASSALSSGANVLTF.

The J gene is TRBJ2-3, the V gene TRBV3-1 (or the pseudogene TRBV3-2), with 13 nucleotides matching TRBD2. V trimming: 4 bases; J trimming: 2 bases; junction bases outside the gene matches: 6. The CDR3 extends over 17 amino acids. Germline CDR1 is LGHDT and CDR2 is YNNKEL (reference sequence). The DNA of the CDR3 is TGTGCCAGCAGCCTAGGACTAGCGGGAGCTACCACAGATACGCAGTATTTT. It specifies CASSLGLAGATTDTQYF.

To note about this clone: At one of its ends the junction is not consistent with the germline gene, which may arise from a read error. The rearrangement links TRBV18 to TRBJ1-4; a weak D match, TRBD1 (5 bases). This CDR3 is 16 amino acids long. Per germline, CDR1 KGHSH and CDR2 LQKENI. The DNA of the CDR3 is TGTGCCAGCTCACCACCGAGCAGGACAACGAATGAAAAACTGTTTTTT. Protein product: CASSPPSRTTNEKLFF.

The CDR3: CASSKAGAAPSTDTQYF. The CDR3 region has the DNA TGTGCCAGCAGCAAAGCGGGGGCAGCACCTAGCACAGATACGCAGTATTTT. The J gene is TRBJ2-3, the V gene TRBV21-1; TRBD1, the D gene given by the table, was not confirmed from the DNA. TRBV21-1 is noted as a pseudogene. This CDR3 spans 17 amino acids.

This sequence joins TRBV6-5 and TRBJ1-4; TRBD1 aligns across 7 bases. The V segment lost 6 bases and the J segment 5 bases; nucleotides outside the gene matches: 9. Germline lookup yields CDR1 MNHEY and CDR2 SVGAGI. The CDR3 length is 15 residues. The CDR3 spells CASRSRQGTNEKLFF. The CDR3 DNA reads as TGTGCCAGCAGATCCCGACAGGGAACGAATGAAAAACTGTTTTTT.

The rearrangement uses TRBV5-1 and TRBJ2-7, with 7 bases lining up with TRBD1. CDR1 is SGHRS and CDR2 is YFSETQ in the germline V gene. J was trimmed by 5 bases and V by 7 bases; bases with no gene match: 6. The length of the CDR3 is 12 residues. The CDR3 DNA reads as TGCGCCAGCTCGGGACAGTGGAACGAGCAGTACGTC. This gives the protein CASSGQWNEQYV.

The genes are TRBV19 and TRBJ2-7; 10 bases align to TRBD1. The V gene's germline CDR1 is LNHDA and CDR2 SQIVND (reference sequence). The CDR3 runs 15 residues. J was trimmed by 2 bases and V by 4 bases; bases with no gene match: 5. The CDR3 DNA reads as TGTGCCAGTAGTACCGGGACAGGGGCCGCCTACGAGCAGTACTTC. Its translation: CASSTGTGAAYEQYF.

This chain connects TRBV3-1 (or the pseudogene TRBV3-2) to TRBJ1-3; D ambiguous. Germline V gene lookup returns CDR1 LGHDT and CDR2 YNNKEL (reference sequence). This CDR3 is 13 amino acids long. V was clipped by 8 bases and J by 0 bases, with 8 bases between them. CDR3 region: CASSASSGNTIYF. The DNA for the CDR3 is TGTGCCAGCTCCGCGAGCTCTGGAAACACCATATATTTT.

This rearrangement joins TRBV12-3 or TRBV12-4 to TRBJ1-5; possible D gene TRBD1, 6 bases. The CDR3 contains 13 residues. Trimming stripped 8 bases from V and 4 bases from J, with 12 bases between. The CDR3 loop reads CASLGRGNQPQHF. The CDR3 bases are TGTGCCAGCTTGGGCAGGGGTAATCAGCCCCAGCATTTT.

The rearrangement uses TRBV19 and TRBJ1-2; 9 bases line up with TRBD1. V trimming: 6 bases; J trimming: 2 bases; junction bases outside the gene matches: 4. This CDR3 spans 14 amino acids. CDR1 and CDR2 from the germline V gene are LNHDA and SQIVND (reference sequence). Here the CDR3 reads CASRPGQGNYGYTF. The CDR3 coding sequence is TGTGCCAGTAGACCGGGACAGGGAAACTATGGCTACACCTTC.